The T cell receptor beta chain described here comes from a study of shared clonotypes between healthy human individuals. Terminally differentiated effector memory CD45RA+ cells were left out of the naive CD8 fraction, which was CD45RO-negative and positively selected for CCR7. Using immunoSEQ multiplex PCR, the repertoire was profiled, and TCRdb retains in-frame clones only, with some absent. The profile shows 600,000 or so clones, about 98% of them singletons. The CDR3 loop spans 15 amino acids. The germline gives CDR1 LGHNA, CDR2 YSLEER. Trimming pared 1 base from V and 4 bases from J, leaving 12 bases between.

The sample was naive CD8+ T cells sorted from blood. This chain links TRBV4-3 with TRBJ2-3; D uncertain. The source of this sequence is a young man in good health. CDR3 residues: CASSQVPSESDTQYF. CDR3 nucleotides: TGCGCCAGCAGCCAAGTTCCCTCGGAGTCAGATACGCAGTATTTT.